A single sample is the source of the 26 T cell receptor beta chains below, sequenced in a study of blood T cell repertoires in COVID-19. The data were produced by immunoSEQ multiplex PCR, yet TCRdb's version contains in-frame clones alone and is incomplete. The sample shows tens of thousands of clones, approximately 88% of them seen only once. The sequencing input was peripheral blood. Receptors were obtained from a man aged 45-65 years with active COVID-19.

This clone has only one observation. This chain links TRBV16 with TRBJ2-3; D not resolved. The CDR3 contains 13 residues. The V end lost 6 bases, the J end lost 1 base, and 8 bases lay between the germline ends. Germline V gene lookup returns CDR1 KGHSY and CDR2 FQNENV. The CDR3 DNA follows: TGTGCCAGCAGTCATTTTGGCACAGATACGCAGTATTTT. Translating gives CASSHFGTDTQYF. Combining the CDR3 with reference TRBV16 and TRBJ2-3 gives the whole variable domain GEEVAQTPKHLVRGEGQKAKLYCAPIKGHSYVFWYQQVLKNEFKFLISFQNENVFDETGMPKERFSAKCLPNSPCSLEIQATKLEDSAVYFCASSHFGTDTQYFGPGTRLTVL.

This clone was seen a single time. V gene TRBV30 combines with J gene TRBJ2-7, with 10 nucleotides matching TRBD1. CDR3 length equals 13 residues. Germline V gives CDR1 GTSNPN, CDR2 SVGIG (reference sequence). V shed 4 bases, J shed 4 bases, and the junction held 4 bases outside the gene matches. The CDR3 nucleotides read TGTGCCTGGACCCCGGGACAGGGGTACGAGCAGTACTTC. This translates into CAWTPGQGYEQYF. Supplemented by reference TRBV30 and TRBJ2-7, the full variable domain reads SQTIHQWPATLVQPVGSPLSLECTVEGTSNPNLYWYRQAAGRGLQLLFYSVGIGQISSEVPQNLSASRPQDRQFILSSKKLLLSDSGFYLCAWTPGQGYEQYFGPGTRLTVT.

The J gene is TRBJ2-5, the V gene TRBV18; 8 nucleotides line up with TRBD2. Germline values: CDR1 KGHSH, CDR2 LQKENI. V lost 3 bases, J lost 4 bases, and 10 bases stayed unmatched. The length of the CDR3 is 16 residues. The CDR3 here is CASSPPGGAAGETQYF. As DNA, the CDR3 is TGTGCCAGCTCACCCCCGGGGGGGGCCGCTGGAGAGACCCAGTACTTC.

The chain is built from TRBV23-1 and TRBJ2-2, with TRBD2 matching over 7 bases. TRBV23-1 carries the ORF label, with uncertain function. V was pared by 0 bases and J by 6 bases, with 7 bases of the junction left unmatched. There are 16 residues in the CDR3. CDR3 protein: CASSQSGGGPAGELFF. CDR3 sequence (DNA): TGCGCCAGCAGTCAATCGGGGGGAGGGCCGGCCGGGGAGCTGTTTTTT.

This chain links TRBV19 with TRBJ2-1; tentatively, D is TRBD2 (6 bases). V gave up 4 bases and J gave up 4 bases, with 11 bases separating them. The CDR3 is 14 residues long. The V gene's germline CDR1 is LNHDA and CDR2 SQIVND (reference sequence). The CDR3 loop is CASSTSAHYNEQFF. The CDR3 DNA is TGTGCCAGTAGTACTAGCGCACATTACAATGAGCAGTTCTTC.

This rearrangement joins TRBV2 to TRBJ1-5; 8 positions match TRBD1. CDR1 SNHLY and CDR2 FYNNEI come from the germline V gene. V was clipped by 5 bases and J by 6 bases; unmatched bases: 18. The CDR3 length is 18 residues. CDR3 DNA sequence: TGTGCCAGCAGTACTACCGGGACAGGTGGAAGGGCGTCTCAGCCCCAGCATTTT. Protein: CASSTTGTGGRASQPQHF.

The CDR3 loop is CASSYSNEQYF. CDR3 sequence (DNA): TGTGCCAGCAGTTACTCTAACGAGCAGTACTTC. The chain links TRBV6-2 or TRBV6-3 to TRBJ2-7, with D hard to call. The CDR3 is 11 residues long. The V end lost 0 bases, the J end lost 5 bases, and 2 bases lay between the germline ends. Germline CDR1 reads MNHEY; CDR2 reads SVGEGT.

This clone was counted between two and nine times. The chain recombines TRBV6-5 with TRBJ2-2; 12 bases are a match to TRBD2. CDR1 is MNHEY, CDR2 SVGAGI, per germline. The CDR3 loop spans 15 amino acids. The V segment lost 6 bases and the J segment 3 bases; nucleotides outside the gene matches: 2. CDR3 nucleotide sequence: TGTGCCAGCAGGACTAGCGGGAGCGACACCGGGGAGCTGTTTTTT. It specifies CASRTSGSDTGELFF.

The chain joins TRBV6-5 to TRBJ1-1, with TRBD1 matching 10 bases. Per the germline V gene, CDR1 is MNHEY and CDR2 is SVGAGI. V was pared by 3 bases and J by 4 bases, with 5 bases of the junction left unmatched. The CDR3 is made up of 15 amino acids. CDR3 loop: CASSYERTGGTEAFF. CDR3 DNA sequence: TGTGCCAGCAGTTATGAACGGACAGGGGGCACTGAAGCTTTCTTT.

The gene calls are TRBV7-9 and TRBJ1-2, with D unresolved. The CDR3 is 14 amino acids. V lost 1 base, J lost 5 bases, and 11 bases lay in between. Germline V CDR1 and CDR2: SEHNR, FQNEAQ (reference sequence). CDR3 coding DNA: TGTGCCAGCAGCTTAGGGGTGGGAGGTTATGGCTACACCTTC. The encoded protein is CASSLGVGGYGYTF.

This sequence joins TRBV7-2 and TRBJ2-3, with a possible D match to TRBD2 (5 bases). Trimming cost V 4 bases and J 3 bases, with 11 bases left between them. The CDR3 length is 14 residues. The germline gives CDR1 SGHTA, CDR2 FQGNSA. The CDR3 sequence is CASSSTRGTDTQYF. The DNA for the CDR3 is TGTGCCAGCAGCTCAACTAGAGGGACAGATACGCAGTATTTT.

This chain connects TRBV29-1 to TRBJ2-7; D uncertain. Deletions cut 0 bases from V and 0 bases from J, with 9 bases between. CDR3 length: 14 residues. Germline V gene lookup returns CDR1 SQVTM and CDR2 ANQGSEA. CDR3: CSVEDTFSSYEQYF. As DNA, the CDR3 is TGCAGCGTTGAAGACACATTTTCCTCCTACGAGCAGTACTTC.

A single count supports this clone. The rearrangement joins TRBV12-1 to TRBJ2-1; TRBD2, the table's D call, lacks a check against the DNA. TRBV12-1 is an annotated pseudogene. The CDR3 totals 14 residues. CDR3 DNA: TGTGCCAGCGCCCGGGGGAGGGCGGGGAATGAGCAGTTCTTC. Translated, it gives CASARGRAGNEQFF.

The genes are TRBV27 and TRBJ2-7; a weak D match, TRBD1 (6 bases). CDR3 length equals 13 residues. Germline loops: CDR1 MNHEY, CDR2 SMNVEV (reference sequence). V shed 2 bases and J shed 5 bases, with 10 bases lying between them. The CDR3 region is CASSLTRGHEQYF. The CDR3 DNA reads as TGTGCCAGCAGTTTAACCAGGGGTCACGAGCAGTACTTC.

In this sample, this clone turned up many times. The CDR3: CASSFLAATGYNEQFF. The CDR3 DNA sequence: TGTGCCAGCAGTTTCCTAGCGGCGACGGGCTACAATGAGCAGTTCTTC. This rearrangement joins TRBV2 to TRBJ2-1; 7 bases align to TRBD2. The V and J ends lost 5 bases and 3 bases, in that order; junction bases with no gene match: 10. This CDR3 has 16 amino acids. CDR1 is SNHLY and CDR2 is FYNNEI in the germline V gene.

The V gene is TRBV9, the J gene TRBJ1-1, with a tentative D call TRBD1 (5 bases). The V gene's germline CDR1 is SGDLS and CDR2 YYNGEE. The CDR3 length is 12 residues. Trimming pared 2 bases from V and 11 bases from J, leaving 13 bases between. The CDR3 DNA reads TGTGCCAGCAGCGTCCAGGGTGGGAGGGCTTTCTTT. As protein: CASSVQGGRAFF.

This sequence joins TRBV7-3 and TRBJ2-2, with D tentatively TRBD1 (5 bases). Germline assignment: CDR1 SGHTA and CDR2 FQGTGA. The V end was cut by 6 bases, the J end by 2 bases, with 13 bases between. The CDR3 totals 15 residues. CDR3 region: CASRRGHLNTGELFF. CDR3 sequence (DNA): TGTGCCAGCAGACGCGGACACCTCAACACCGGGGAGCTGTTTTTT.

The J gene is TRBJ2-7, the V gene TRBV28; D is perhaps TRBD1 (6 bases). Deletions cut 6 bases from V and 0 bases from J, with 15 bases between. Germline V gene lookup returns CDR1 MDHEN and CDR2 SYDVKM. CDR3 length equals 15 residues. The CDR3 sequence is CASSRIRDTSYEQYF. As DNA, the CDR3 is TGTGCCAGCAGCCGGATCCGGGACACCTCCTACGAGCAGTACTTC.

This chain joins TRBV29-1 and TRBJ2-1, with D possibly matching TRBD2 (5 bases). This CDR3 is 14 amino acids long. Germline V CDR1 and CDR2: SQVTM, ANQGSEA. Trimming shortened V by 4 bases and J by 0 bases, and 10 bases separated the two germline ends. The CDR3 region is CSVVGVFSYNEQFF. The CDR3 region has the DNA TGCAGCGTTGTCGGGGTTTTCTCCTACAATGAGCAGTTCTTC.

This chain links TRBV19 with TRBJ1-1, with a tentative D call TRBD1 (6 bases). V lost 6 bases to trimming and J lost 0 bases, with 14 bases between them. CDR3 length equals 15 residues. Germline values: CDR1 LNHDA, CDR2 SQIVND (reference sequence). CDR3 nucleotides: TGTGCCAGTAGAACAAAGGGGGGGATGAACACTGAAGCTTTCTTT. Protein product: CASRTKGGMNTEAFF.

The CDR3 nucleotides are TGTGCCAGCAGCATCGGACTAGCGGGACCCTCAACGCAGTACTTC. It is translated as CASSIGLAGPSTQYF. This chain joins TRBV5-8 and TRBJ2-7, with 12 bases fitting TRBD2. Germline V CDR1 and CDR2: SGHTS, YDEGEE. With V trimmed by 4 bases and J by 9 bases, 11 bases remained unmatched. The CDR3 loop spans 15 amino acids.

J is TRBJ1-1 and V is TRBV15; TRBD1 matches at 9 bases. The junction had 11 bases not matched to a gene; V was cut back by 0 bases and J by 6 bases. Germline V gives CDR1 LNHNV, CDR2 YYDKDF (reference sequence). This CDR3 has 17 amino acids. The CDR3, as DNA: TGTGCCACCAGCAGAGAGGTTTCGGGGACAGGGAAGGCTGAAGCTTTCTTT. As protein: CATSREVSGTGKAEAFF.

This chain connects TRBV11-3 to TRBJ2-2; 7 nucleotides line up with TRBD1. The CDR3 runs to 15 residues. J gave up 6 bases and V 1 base, and 5 bases lay outside the gene matches. Germline loops: CDR1 SGHNT, CDR2 YENEEA. DNA of the CDR3: TGTGCCAGCAGCTTAGGTTTACAGGGGCCCGGGGAGCTGTTTTTT. Its protein is CASSLGLQGPGELFF. The full variable domain, rest sourced from reference TRBV11-3 and TRBJ2-2, is EAGVVQSPRYKIIEKKQPVAFWCNPISGHNTLYWYLQNLGQGPELLIRYENEEAVDDSQLPKDRFSAERLKGVDSTLKIQPAELGDSAVYLCASSLGLQGPGELFFGEGSRLTVL.

The chain recombines TRBV29-1 with TRBJ2-6; D may be TRBD1 (6 bases). The germline V gene has CDR1 SQVTM and CDR2 ANQGSEA. The CDR3 has 14 residues. Trimming left V 4 bases short and J 0 bases short, with 7 bases between. As DNA, the CDR3 is TGCAGCGTTGTGGACAGCTCTGGGGCCAACGTCCTGACTTTC. Protein: CSVVDSSGANVLTF.

The CDR3 loop is CASSVQGRPEAFF. CDR3 in DNA: TGTGCCAGCAGCGTACAGGGGAGGCCTGAAGCTTTCTTT. The chain employs TRBV7-2 and TRBJ1-1; 7 positions match TRBD1. V trimming: 5 bases; J trimming: 6 bases; junction bases outside the gene matches: 6. Per the germline V gene, CDR1 is SGHTA and CDR2 is FQGNSA. The CDR3 sequence is 13 residues long.

The CDR3 reads CASSWRTMTYEQYF. In nucleotides, the CDR3 is TGTGCCAGCAGCTGGAGGACGATGACCTACGAGCAGTACTTC. The chain carries TRBV13 and TRBJ2-7; the D gene is possibly TRBD2 (5 bases). CDR1 is PRHDT and CDR2 is FYEKMQ in the germline V gene (reference sequence). V dropped 4 bases and J dropped 2 bases, with 12 bases sitting between them. The CDR3 length is 14 residues.